This T cell receptor beta chain was captured by sequencing in a study of T cells in women clearing cervical HPV infection. Some clones are missing from TCRdb's copy, which holds only in-frame ones; the method was immunoSEQ multiplex PCR. The listing contains around 30,000 clones. Study-wide results and caveats: TRBV6-7 abundance was lower in cases than controls (around 0.1% versus 0.15%).

Notes on this clone: The target antigen is unknown. The DNA ends 3 residues before the CDR3 does, and the rest of the CDR3 is filled in from the germline J gene.

V lost 0 bases and J 3 bases, leaving 7 bases between the germline ends. Germline V gene data show CDR1 as SGHRS and CDR2 as YFSETQ. CDR3 length equals 14 residues. V and J are TRBV5-1 and TRBJ1-3; D is unresolved. The receptor's source is a woman between 18 and 75 years old with a cervical HPV16 infection that either progressed to CIN3+ or cleared (not recorded which). Sequences were obtained from blood buffy coat. The part of the CDR3 DNA that was read is TGCGCCAGCAGCTTGGATCCGTTTGGAAACACC. Translation gives CASSLDPFGNT. The complete CDR3 sequence is CASSLDPFGNTIYF.